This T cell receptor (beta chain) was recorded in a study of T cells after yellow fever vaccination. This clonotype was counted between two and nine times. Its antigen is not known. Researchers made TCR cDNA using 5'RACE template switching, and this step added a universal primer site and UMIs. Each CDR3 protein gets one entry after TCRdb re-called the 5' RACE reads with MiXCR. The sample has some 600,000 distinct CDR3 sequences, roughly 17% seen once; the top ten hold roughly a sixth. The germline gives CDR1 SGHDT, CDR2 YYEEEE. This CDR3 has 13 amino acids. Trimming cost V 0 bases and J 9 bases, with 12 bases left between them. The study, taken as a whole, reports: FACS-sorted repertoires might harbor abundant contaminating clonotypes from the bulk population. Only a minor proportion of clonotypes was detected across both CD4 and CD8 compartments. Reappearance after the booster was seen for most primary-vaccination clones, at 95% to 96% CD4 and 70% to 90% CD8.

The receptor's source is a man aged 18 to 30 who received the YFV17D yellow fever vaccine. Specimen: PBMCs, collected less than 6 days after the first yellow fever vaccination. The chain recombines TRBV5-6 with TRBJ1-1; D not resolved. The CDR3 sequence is CASSLGDEPQAFF. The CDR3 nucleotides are TGTGCCAGCAGCTTGGGCGACGAGCCACAAGCTTTCTTT.